A selection of T cell receptor beta chains follows, all from one sample in a study of cytomegalovirus exposure and HLA in healthy donors. Only in-frame clones appear in the TCRdb table, and some are missing; sequencing was by immunoSEQ multiplex PCR. The data hold some 110,000 clones, with about 79% observed a single time. What was sequenced was PBMCs. The receptors come from a man aged 50 to 60 in good health and CMV-seronegative. CDR3s include the opening cysteine and the closing phenylalanine or tryptophan. Each record gives: clone size, D gene, V gene, J gene, CDR3 protein, CDR3 DNA. A D gene is named only where the DNA matches it firmly. Clone size is given for some rows only: seen once, a few or many times, or a class if the clone is expanded.

NA	TRBD1	TRBV5-8	TRBJ2-1	CASSTPGQGANEQFF	TGTGCCAGCAGCACCCCGGGACAGGGGGCAAATGAGCAGTTCTTC
NA	NA	TRBV5-1	TRBJ1-3	CASSPGFGNTIYF	TGCGCCAGCAGCCCGGGTTTCGGGAACACCATATATTTT
NA	NA	TRBV6-1	TRBJ1-4	CASSDSDLGKLFF	TGTGCCAGCAGTGATAGCGACCTAGGGAAACTGTTTTTT
few	TRBD1	TRBV19	TRBJ1-6	CASSIPSTGSNSPLHF	TGTGCCAGTAGTATTCCTTCGACAGGGTCTAATTCACCCCTCCACTTT
few	NA	TRBV7-9	TRBJ2-3	CASRGAGGDTQYF	TGTGCCAGCAGAGGGGCCGGGGGAGATACGCAGTATTTT
NA	TRBD1	TRBV5-4	TRBJ1-2	CASSEDRAYGYTF	TGTGCCAGCAGCGAAGACAGGGCCTATGGCTACACCTTC
NA	TRBD2	TRBV5-1	TRBJ2-3	CASSLGLAGEDTQYF	TGCGCCAGCAGCTTAGGACTAGCGGGGGAAGATACGCAGTATTTT
NA	NA	TRBV2	TRBJ1-1	CASYRDLNTEAFF	TGTGCCAGTTACAGGGACCTGAACACTGAAGCTTTCTTT
once	NA	TRBV4-3	TRBJ2-3	CASSQGNRGSGTDTQYF	TGCGCCAGCAGCCAAGGGAACCGGGGGAGCGGCACAGATACGCAGTATTTT
few	TRBD1	TRBV7-2	TRBJ2-7	CASSLEGTVAYEQYF	TGTGCCAGCAGCTTAGAAGGGACAGTTGCCTACGAGCAGTACTTC
NA	NA	TRBV7-2	TRBJ2-5	CASSLVVGETQYF	TGTGCCAGCAGCTTAGTTGTCGGGGAGACCCAGTACTTC
NA	NA	TRBV4-3	TRBJ1-2	CASSQKTGLTEISGYTF	TGCGCCAGCAGCCAGAAGACAGGCCTTACAGAAATATCTGGCTACACCTTC
NA	NA	TRBV9	TRBJ2-2	CASSVESFGNTGELFF	TGTGCCAGCAGCGTAGAGAGTTTCGGGAACACCGGGGAGCTGTTTTTT
once	NA	TRBV2	TRBJ2-5	CASKAGEYQETQYF	TGTGCCAGCAAGGCAGGGGAATACCAAGAGACCCAGTACTTC
NA	NA	TRBV5-6	TRBJ1-2	CASSPANYGYTF	TGTGCCAGCAGCCCAGCTAACTATGGCTACACCTTC